A single sample gave rise to the 30 T cell receptor beta chains below, sequenced in a study of shared clonotypes between healthy human individuals. TCRdb keeps only in-frame clones here, not all; method: immunoSEQ multiplex PCR. The sample includes about 1.1 million clones, about 84% of them seen just once. What was sequenced was memory CD4+ T cells from PBMCs. Noted subset: CD45RA-negative fraction. The receptors stem from a man aged 18-30 years in good health. Some clones in this sample may be carry-over from other donors' samples.

The J gene is TRBJ1-6, the V gene TRBV6-1; no clear D. Germline loops: CDR1 MNHNS, CDR2 SASEGT. The CDR3 is 13 residues long. Trimming shortened V by 5 bases and J by 10 bases, and 12 bases separated the two germline ends. The CDR3, as DNA: TGTGCCAGCAGTCCTGGCACGGACTCACCCCTCCACTTT. Translation gives CASSPGTDSPLHF.

The chain recombines TRBV5-4 with TRBJ2-2, with 10 positions matching TRBD2. The J segment lost 5 bases and the V segment lost 0 bases, leaving 4 bases of the junction unmatched. Germline assignment: CDR1 SGHNT and CDR2 YYREEE (reference sequence). The CDR3 extends over 16 amino acids. This CDR3 is CASSLVASGSTGELFF. In nucleotides, the CDR3 is TGTGCCAGCAGCTTGGTTGCTAGCGGGAGTACCGGGGAGCTGTTTTTT.

The V gene is TRBV5-6, the J gene TRBJ2-6; D not certain. The V end lost 4 bases, the J end lost 2 bases, and 7 bases lay between the germline ends. CDR1 and CDR2 from the germline V gene are SGHDT and YYEEEE. This CDR3 contains 14 residues. The CDR3 reads CASSGRAGANVLTF. The CDR3 DNA follows: TGTGCCAGCAGCGGCCGCGCTGGGGCCAACGTCCTGACTTTC.

This chain links TRBV7-3 with TRBJ1-2; the D gene is possibly TRBD1 (6 bases). The CDR3 sequence is 19 residues long. The germline gives CDR1 SGHTA, CDR2 FQGTGA. V lost 2 bases and J lost 0, with 22 bases in between. The CDR3 reads CASSLFPLQGGQANYGYTF. The CDR3 DNA is TGTGCCAGCAGCTTATTCCCCCTACAGGGAGGGCAAGCTAACTATGGCTACACCTTC.

The chain joins TRBV28 to TRBJ1-2; 8 bases match TRBD1. Germline-derived CDR1 and CDR2 are MDHEN and SYDVKM. Trimming removed 7 bases from V and 1 base from J; junction bases left unmatched: 5. The CDR3 is 14 amino acids. The chain's CDR3 is CASTTGGLNYGYTF. The CDR3 bases are TGTGCCAGCACCACAGGGGGACTTAACTATGGCTACACCTTC.

DNA of the CDR3: TGTGCCAGCAGTTTATTATGGACAGGGGGCTCTGGGGCCAACGTCCTGACTTTC. Its translation is CASSLLWTGGSGANVLTF. This chain joins TRBV27 and TRBJ2-6, with 10 nucleotides matching TRBD1. V gave up 1 base and J gave up 0 bases; unmatched junction bases: 3. The germline V gene has CDR1 MNHEY and CDR2 SMNVEV (reference sequence). The CDR3 runs to 18 residues. Variable domain in full (rest from reference TRBV27 and TRBJ2-6): EAQVTQNPRYLITVTGKKLTVTCSQNMNHEYMSWYRQDPGLGLRQIYYSMNVEVTDKGDVPEGYKVSRKEKRNFPLILESPSPNQTSLYFCASSLLWTGGSGANVLTFGAGSRLTVL.

This rearrangement joins TRBV29-1 to TRBJ2-3; D is uncertain. V was shortened by 5 bases and J by 10 bases, with 13 bases between the two germline ends. The CDR3 runs to 11 residues. Looked up from germline, CDR1 is SQVTM and CDR2 is ANQGSEA. CDR3 loop: CSVLTGDAQYF. The CDR3 DNA is TGCAGCGTTCTTACCGGCGATGCGCAGTATTTT.

The chain carries TRBV29-1 and TRBJ2-3; the D call may be TRBD1 or TRBD2 (5 bases each). CDR3 length: 13 residues. Germline assignment: CDR1 SQVTM and CDR2 ANQGSEA. Trimming left V 6 bases short and J 2 bases short, with 12 bases between. The CDR3 sequence is CSVGVQYTDTQYF. The CDR3 DNA sequence: TGCAGCGTGGGGGTCCAGTACACAGATACGCAGTATTTT.

This clone was recorded a few times. The chain joins TRBV5-1 to TRBJ1-3; D not certain. Germline V gene sequence: CDR1 SGHRS, CDR2 YFSETQ. Trimming removed 1 base from V and 0 bases from J, with 8 bases in between. CDR3 length equals 15 residues. Here the CDR3 DNA reads TGCGCCAGCAGCTTGATGGCTAACTCTGGAAACACCATATATTTT. The encoded protein is CASSLMANSGNTIYF.

The J gene is TRBJ2-5, the V gene TRBV5-1; 9 positions agree with TRBD2. Germline CDR1 and CDR2: SGHRS and YFSETQ. V lost 1 base, J lost 5 bases, and 6 bases stayed unmatched. The CDR3 runs to 15 residues. CDR3 nucleotide sequence: TGCGCCAGCAGCTTGACGGTAGCGGGAGTCGAGACCCAGTACTTC. Translating it yields CASSLTVAGVETQYF.

This chain joins TRBV5-1 and TRBJ2-1, with 9 bases fitting TRBD2. Germline V gene lookup returns CDR1 SGHRS and CDR2 YFSETQ. CDR3 length equals 16 residues. V was pared by 0 bases and J by 8 bases, with 9 bases of the junction left unmatched. CDR3 in DNA: TGCGCCAGCAGCTTGGCTGGGACTAGCCTTCTCGATGAGCAGTTCTTC. Its translation is CASSLAGTSLLDEQFF.

The chain carries TRBV28 and TRBJ2-6; 8 bases align to TRBD2. This CDR3 comprises 15 residues. Germline lookup yields CDR1 MDHEN and CDR2 SYDVKM. The V gene end was trimmed by 6 bases and the J gene end by 4 bases; junction bases not matched to a gene: 5. The CDR3 here is CASRPGGAGANVLTF. The CDR3, as DNA: TGTGCCAGCAGGCCGGGGGGGGCCGGGGCCAACGTCCTGACTTTC.

The rearrangement uses TRBV15 and TRBJ2-3, with D unclear. In germline, CDR1 is LNHNV, CDR2 YYDKDF (reference sequence). With 2 bases removed from V and 2 bases from J, the gap between germline ends came to 14 bases. This CDR3 region has 16 residues. CDR3 sequence reads: CATSRKVNTDTDTQYF. CDR3 sequence (DNA): TGTGCCACCAGCAGAAAGGTTAACACCGACACAGATACGCAGTATTTT.

This clone was seen only a few times. The chain couples TRBV18 to TRBJ1-5; D gene unclear. V shed 1 base and J shed 0 bases, with 1 base lying between them. Germline V gene sequence: CDR1 KGHSH, CDR2 LQKENI. CDR3 size: 13 residues. CDR3: CASSPRSNQPQHF. As DNA, the CDR3 is TGTGCCAGCTCACCACGTAGCAATCAGCCCCAGCATTTT. The full variable domain, completed using reference TRBV18 and TRBJ1-5, is NAGVMQNPRHLVRRRGQEARLRCSPMKGHSHVYWYRQLPEEGLKFMVYLQKENIIDESGMPKERFSAEFPKEGPSILRIQQVVRGDSAAYFCASSPRSNQPQHFGDGTRLSIL.

V usage is TRBV5-1 and J usage is TRBJ2-1; TRBD2 aligns across 8 bases. The CDR3 covers 17 residues. CDR1 and CDR2 from the germline V gene are SGHRS and YFSETQ. V lost 6 bases and J lost 5; bases outside the gene matches: 16. The CDR3 region has the DNA TGCGCCAGCACCCCAAAGCGGGAGTCTTGGTTGGACAATGAGCAGTTCTTC. Protein product: CASTPKRESWLDNEQFF.

CDR3 bases: TGTGCCAGCAGCTCGACAGGGGCCCCTAACATTCAGTACTTC. It translates to CASSSTGAPNIQYF. The genes are TRBV5-4 and TRBJ2-4; 8 bases are a match to TRBD1. Trimming cost V 3 bases and J 7 bases; bases outside gene matches: 6. Germline-derived CDR1 and CDR2 are SGHNT and YYREEE (reference sequence). This CDR3 is 14 amino acids long.

The rearrangement uses TRBV4-1 and TRBJ1-1; D is uncertain. Trimming took off 0 bases at V and 1 base at J, with 18 bases between the two ends. The CDR3 sequence is 18 residues long. CDR1 MGHRA and CDR2 YSYEKL come from the germline V gene. The CDR3 protein is CASSQDSVYRYRNTEAFF. CDR3 nucleotide sequence: TGCGCCAGCAGCCAAGATTCCGTCTACAGATACAGGAACACTGAAGCTTTCTTT.

As regards this clone: At one boundary the junction diverges from the germline segment, which might be a read error. The rearrangement uses TRBV5-1 and TRBJ2-7; 10 bases are shared with TRBD2. Germline loops: CDR1 SGHRS, CDR2 YFSETQ. The CDR3 spans 16 residues. CDR3 amino acids: CASSLGLARYSYEQYF. CDR3 coding DNA: TGCGCCAGCAGTTTGGGACTAGCGCGTTACTCCTACGAGCAGTACTTC.

This chain joins TRBV30 and TRBJ1-1; D might be TRBD1 (6 bases). Germline V gene data show CDR1 as GTSNPN and CDR2 as SVGIG (reference sequence). The CDR3 length is 15 residues. Trimming cost V 2 bases and J 4 bases, with 17 bases left between them. The CDR3 spells CAWSSPHTGITEAFF. The CDR3 bases are TGTGCCTGGAGTTCCCCTCATACAGGGATCACTGAAGCTTTCTTT.

The chain couples TRBV29-1 to TRBJ1-2; tentative D call: TRBD1 (5 bases). Germline V lookup: CDR1 SQVTM, CDR2 ANQGSEA. This CDR3 region has 16 residues. Trimming removed 6 bases from V and 8 bases from J, with 28 bases in between. The CDR3 spells CSVVPEGAAGMGGYTF. The DNA of the CDR3 is TGCAGCGTCGTCCCCGAAGGGGCGGCCGGGATGGGAGGCTACACCTTC.

About this clone: The identical CDR3 is also encoded by other nucleotide sequences in the sample. The chain has TRBV18 and TRBJ2-3, with TRBD2 matching over 14 bases. With 4 bases clipped from V and 5 bases from J, the junction kept 5 bases outside the gene matches. Germline CDR1 reads KGHSH; CDR2 reads LQKENI. The CDR3 totals 16 residues. DNA of the CDR3: TGTGCCAGCTCACGACTAGCGGGAGGGCCGGGAGATACGCAGTATTTT. This translates into CASSRLAGGPGDTQYF.

The chain couples TRBV10-3 to TRBJ1-2; maybe TRBD1 (6 bases). Germline V gene sequence: CDR1 ENHRY, CDR2 SYGVKD. V lost 2 bases, J lost 8 bases, and 12 bases lay in between. CDR3 length: 13 residues. The CDR3 is CAISERGQYGYTF. The CDR3 nucleotides are TGTGCCATCAGTGAGCGCGGACAGTACGGCTACACCTTC.

The gene calls are TRBV28 and TRBJ1-2, with 11 bases lining up with TRBD1. From germline, CDR1 is MDHEN and CDR2 SYDVKM. The CDR3 runs 16 residues. Trimming cost V 7 bases and J 8 bases; bases outside gene matches: 15. The DNA for the CDR3 is TGTGCCAGCACCGGAACTAGGACAGGGGGCCCTCGGGGCTACACCTTC. It is translated as CASTGTRTGGPRGYTF.

The V and J genes are TRBV28 and TRBJ1-3; D gene uncertain. The CDR3 extends over 16 amino acids. V shed 0 bases and J shed 0 bases, with 9 bases lying between them. In germline, CDR1 is MDHEN, CDR2 SYDVKM. CDR3 sequence (DNA): TGTGCCAGCAGTTTATGGGCGGCGAGCTCTGGAAACACCATATATTTT. Translation: CASSLWAASSGNTIYF.

The J gene is TRBJ1-1, the V gene TRBV27; 8 bases line up with TRBD1. CDR1 and CDR2 from the germline V gene are MNHEY and SMNVEV (reference sequence). The CDR3 is 17 amino acids. V shed 5 bases and J 1 base; nucleotides not matched to a gene: 12. CDR3 protein: CASSKGTGGGRNTEAFF. In nucleotides, the CDR3 is TGTGCCAGCAGTAAAGGAACAGGGGGGGGGCGGAACACTGAAGCTTTCTTT.

The chain carries TRBV30 and TRBJ1-5, with D unresolved. Trimming took off 0 bases at V and 7 bases at J, with 10 bases between the two ends. Germline CDR1 and CDR2: GTSNPN and SVGIG (reference sequence). This CDR3 comprises 13 residues. CDR3 in amino acids: CAWSVRWGQPQHF. Here the CDR3 DNA reads TGTGCCTGGAGTGTACGTTGGGGACAGCCCCAGCATTTT.

The chain has TRBV10-1 and TRBJ2-2; TRBD2 matches at 11 bases. The germline V gene has CDR1 WNHNN and CDR2 SYGVQD (reference sequence). V trimming: 8 bases; J trimming: 4 bases; junction bases outside the gene matches: 9. The CDR3 is made up of 16 amino acids. CDR3 coding DNA: TGCGCCAGCTTACTCTCCGGGACTAGCGGCACCGGGGAGCTGTTTTTT. Protein: CASLLSGTSGTGELFF.

For the CDR3, the DNA is TGTGCCAGCAGTGAAGGAGTAGACTATGGCTACACCTTC. It translates to CASSEGVDYGYTF. The gene calls are TRBV2 and TRBJ1-2; no reliable D call. Germline CDR1 is SNHLY and CDR2 is FYNNEI. With 1 base removed from V and 3 bases from J, the gap between germline ends came to 6 bases. The CDR3 is made up of 13 amino acids. Drawing the rest from reference TRBV2 and TRBJ1-2, the complete variable domain is EPEVTQTPSHQVTQMGQEVILRCVPISNHLYFYWYRQILGQKVEFLVSFYNNEISEKSEIFDDQFSVERPDGSNFTLKIRSTKLEDSAMYFCASSEGVDYGYTFGSGTRLTVV.

The rearrangement links TRBV6-5 to TRBJ2-3; tentatively, D is TRBD2 (6 bases). Per germline, CDR1 MNHEY and CDR2 SVGAGI. V was shortened by 0 bases and J by 8 bases, with 6 bases between the two germline ends. The CDR3 contains 12 residues. This CDR3 reads CASSYSGGTQYF. CDR3 DNA sequence: TGTGCCAGCAGTTACTCGGGGGGTACGCAGTATTTT.

This sequence joins TRBV5-1 and TRBJ2-3; 9 bases align to TRBD1. The CDR3 consists of 17 residues. Trimming at V came to 0 bases and at J to 1 base, leaving 6 bases not matched to a gene. Germline assignment: CDR1 SGHRS and CDR2 YFSETQ. CDR3 loop: CASSLGSGTGRTDTQYF. In DNA, the CDR3 is TGCGCCAGCAGCTTGGGTAGTGGGACAGGGCGCACAGATACGCAGTATTTT.